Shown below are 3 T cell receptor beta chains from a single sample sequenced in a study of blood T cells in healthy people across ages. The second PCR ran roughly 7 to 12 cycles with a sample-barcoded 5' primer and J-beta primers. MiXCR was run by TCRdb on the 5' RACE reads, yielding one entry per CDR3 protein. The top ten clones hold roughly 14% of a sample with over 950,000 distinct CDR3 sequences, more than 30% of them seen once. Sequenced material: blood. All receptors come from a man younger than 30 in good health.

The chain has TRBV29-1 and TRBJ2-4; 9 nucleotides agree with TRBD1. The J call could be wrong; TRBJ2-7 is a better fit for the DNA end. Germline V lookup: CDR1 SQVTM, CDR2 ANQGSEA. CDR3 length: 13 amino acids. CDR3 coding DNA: TGCAGCGTAAGACAGGGGGATCTAGGCGAGCAGTACTTC. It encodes CSVRQGDLGEQYF.

The chain's CDR3 is CASSLMGPPGPNTEAFF. The CDR3 DNA is TGTGCCAGCAGCTTAATGGGGCCCCCGGGGCCGAACACTGAAGCTTTCTTT. The rearrangement links TRBV7-3 to TRBJ1-1; TRBD1 might be the D (5 bases). Germline V gene lookup returns CDR1 SGHTA and CDR2 FQGTGA. The V gene lost 1 base and the J gene lost 1 base, with 16 bases spanning the gap. CDR3 length: 17 residues.

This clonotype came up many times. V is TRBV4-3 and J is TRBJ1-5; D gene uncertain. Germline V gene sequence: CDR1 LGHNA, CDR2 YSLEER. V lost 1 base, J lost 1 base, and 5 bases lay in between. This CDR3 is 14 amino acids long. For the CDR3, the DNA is TGCGCCAGCAGCCAAGCGTGGAGCAATCAGCCCCAGCATTTT. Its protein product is CASSQAWSNQPQHF.